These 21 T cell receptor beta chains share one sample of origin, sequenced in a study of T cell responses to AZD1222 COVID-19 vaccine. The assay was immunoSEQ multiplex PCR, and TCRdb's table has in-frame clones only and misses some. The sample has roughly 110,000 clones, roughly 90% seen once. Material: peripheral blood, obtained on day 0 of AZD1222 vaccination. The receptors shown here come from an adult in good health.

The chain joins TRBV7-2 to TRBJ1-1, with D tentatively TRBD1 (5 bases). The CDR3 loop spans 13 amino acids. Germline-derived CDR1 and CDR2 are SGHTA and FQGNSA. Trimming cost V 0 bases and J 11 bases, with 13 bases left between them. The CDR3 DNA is TGTGCCAGCAGCTTAGCGGGGGAACGGAAGGCTTTCTTT. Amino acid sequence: CASSLAGERKAFF.

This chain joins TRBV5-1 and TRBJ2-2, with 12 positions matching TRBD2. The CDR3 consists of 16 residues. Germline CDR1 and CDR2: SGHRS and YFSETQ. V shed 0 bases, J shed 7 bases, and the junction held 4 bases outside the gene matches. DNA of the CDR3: TGCGCCAGCAGCTTGGCTAGCGGGAGGGCCGTCGGGGAGCTGTTTTTT. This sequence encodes CASSLASGRAVGELFF.

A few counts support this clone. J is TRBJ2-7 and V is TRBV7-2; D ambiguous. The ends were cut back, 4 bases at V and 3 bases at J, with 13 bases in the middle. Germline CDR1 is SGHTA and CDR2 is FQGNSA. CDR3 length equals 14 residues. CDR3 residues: CASSSHGSNYEQYF. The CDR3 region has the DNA TGTGCCAGCAGCTCCCACGGGTCGAACTACGAGCAGTACTTC.

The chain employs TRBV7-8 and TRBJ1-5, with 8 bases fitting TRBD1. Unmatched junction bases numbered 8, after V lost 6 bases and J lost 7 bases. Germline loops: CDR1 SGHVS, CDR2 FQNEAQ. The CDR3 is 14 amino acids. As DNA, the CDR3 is TGTGCCAGCAGGCGGACAGGGAAACAACAGCCCCAGCATTTT. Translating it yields CASRRTGKQQPQHF.

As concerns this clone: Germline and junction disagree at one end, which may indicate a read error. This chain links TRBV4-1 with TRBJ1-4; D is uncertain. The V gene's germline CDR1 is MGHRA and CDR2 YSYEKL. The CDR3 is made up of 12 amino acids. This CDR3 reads CASSHLNWAPVF. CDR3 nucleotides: TGCGCCAGCAGCCACTTAAATTGGGCGCCTGTTTTT.

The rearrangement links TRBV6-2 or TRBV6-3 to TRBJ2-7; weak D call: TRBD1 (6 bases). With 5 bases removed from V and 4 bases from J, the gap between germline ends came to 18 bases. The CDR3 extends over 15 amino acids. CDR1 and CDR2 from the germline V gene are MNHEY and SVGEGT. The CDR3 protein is CASSDVGTQEYEQYF. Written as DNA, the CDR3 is TGTGCCAGCAGTGACGTGGGGACACAGGAGTACGAGCAGTACTTC.

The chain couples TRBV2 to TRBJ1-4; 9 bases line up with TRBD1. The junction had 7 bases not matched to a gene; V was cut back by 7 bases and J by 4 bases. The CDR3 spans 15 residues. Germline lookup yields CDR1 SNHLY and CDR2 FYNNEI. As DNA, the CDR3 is TGTGCCAGCACGGGACAGGGTTCTGTTAATGAAAAACTGTTTTTT. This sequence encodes CASTGQGSVNEKLFF.

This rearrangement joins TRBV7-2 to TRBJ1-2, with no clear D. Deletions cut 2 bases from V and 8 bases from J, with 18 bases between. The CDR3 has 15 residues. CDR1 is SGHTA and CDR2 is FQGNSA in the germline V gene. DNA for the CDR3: TGTGCCAGCAGCTTATTTAGGGAAGGCGAGGGAGGCTACACCTTC. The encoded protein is CASSLFREGEGGYTF.

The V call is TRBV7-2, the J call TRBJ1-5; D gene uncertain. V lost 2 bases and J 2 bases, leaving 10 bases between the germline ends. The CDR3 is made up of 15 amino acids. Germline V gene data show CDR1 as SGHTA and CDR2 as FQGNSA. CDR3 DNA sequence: TGTGCCAGCAGCTTATTTCGGGCAGGCAATCAGCCCCAGCATTTT. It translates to CASSLFRAGNQPQHF.

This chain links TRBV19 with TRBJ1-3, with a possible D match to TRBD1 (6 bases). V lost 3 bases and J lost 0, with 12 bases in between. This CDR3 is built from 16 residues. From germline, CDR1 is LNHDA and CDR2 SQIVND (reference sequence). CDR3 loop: CASSIQGTSSGNTIYF. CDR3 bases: TGTGCCAGTAGTATCCAGGGGACGAGCTCTGGAAACACCATATATTTT.

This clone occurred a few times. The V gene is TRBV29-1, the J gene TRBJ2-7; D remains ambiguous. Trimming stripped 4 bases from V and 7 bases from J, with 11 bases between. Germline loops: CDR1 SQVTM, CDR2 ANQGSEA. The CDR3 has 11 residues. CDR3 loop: CSVAQVGEQYF. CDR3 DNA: TGCAGCGTTGCGCAGGTCGGTGAGCAGTACTTC.

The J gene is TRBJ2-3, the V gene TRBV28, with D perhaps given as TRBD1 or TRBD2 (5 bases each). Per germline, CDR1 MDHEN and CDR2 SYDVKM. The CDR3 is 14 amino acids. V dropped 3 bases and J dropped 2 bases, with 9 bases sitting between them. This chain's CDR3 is CASSFGALTDTQYF. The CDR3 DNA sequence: TGTGCCAGCAGTTTCGGGGCCCTCACAGATACGCAGTATTTT.

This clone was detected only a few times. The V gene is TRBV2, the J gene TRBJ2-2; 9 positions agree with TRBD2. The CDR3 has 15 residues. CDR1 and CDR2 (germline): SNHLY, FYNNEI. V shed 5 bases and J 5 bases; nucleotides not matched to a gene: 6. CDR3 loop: CASSTSGRRTGELFF. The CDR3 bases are TGTGCCAGCAGTACCAGCGGGAGGAGGACCGGGGAGCTGTTTTTT.

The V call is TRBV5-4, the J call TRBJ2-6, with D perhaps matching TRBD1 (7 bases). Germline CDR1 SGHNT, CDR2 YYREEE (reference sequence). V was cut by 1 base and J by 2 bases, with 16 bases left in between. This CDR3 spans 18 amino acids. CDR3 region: CASSLPQGGRAGANVLTF. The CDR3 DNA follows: TGTGCCAGCAGCTTGCCCCAGGGGGGAAGGGCTGGGGCCAACGTCCTGACTTTC.

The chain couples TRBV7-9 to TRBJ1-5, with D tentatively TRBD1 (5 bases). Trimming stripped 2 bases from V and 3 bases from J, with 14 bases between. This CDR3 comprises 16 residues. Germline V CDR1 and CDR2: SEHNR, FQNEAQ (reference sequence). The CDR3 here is CASSLSGARDNQPQHF. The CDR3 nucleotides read TGTGCCAGCAGCTTAAGCGGGGCGAGGGACAATCAGCCCCAGCATTTT. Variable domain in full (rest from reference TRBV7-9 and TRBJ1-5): DTGVSQNPRHKITKRGQNVTFRCDPISEHNRLYWYRQTLGQGPEFLTYFQNEAQLEKSRLLSDRFSAERPKGSFSTLEIQRTEQGDSAMYLCASSLSGARDNQPQHFGDGTRLSIL.

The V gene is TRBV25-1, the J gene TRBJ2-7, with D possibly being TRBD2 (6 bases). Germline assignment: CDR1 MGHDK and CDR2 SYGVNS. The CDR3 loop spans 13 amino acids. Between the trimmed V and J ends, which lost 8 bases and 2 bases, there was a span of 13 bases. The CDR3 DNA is TGTGCCAGCGGGGGGTCACCGACCTACGAGCAGTACTTC. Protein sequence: CASGGSPTYEQYF.

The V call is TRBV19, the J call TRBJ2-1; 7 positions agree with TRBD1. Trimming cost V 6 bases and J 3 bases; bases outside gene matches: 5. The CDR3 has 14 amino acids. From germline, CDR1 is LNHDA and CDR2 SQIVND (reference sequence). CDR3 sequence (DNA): TGTGCCAGTAGGCCGGGACAGCGCTACAATGAGCAGTTCTTC. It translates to CASRPGQRYNEQFF.

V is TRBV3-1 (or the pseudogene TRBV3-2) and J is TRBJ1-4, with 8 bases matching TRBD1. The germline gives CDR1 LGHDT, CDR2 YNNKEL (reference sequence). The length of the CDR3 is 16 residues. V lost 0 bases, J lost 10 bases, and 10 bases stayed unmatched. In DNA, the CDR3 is TGTGCCAGCAGCCAAGATGTCGGGACAGGACGGGGAAAACTGTTTTTT. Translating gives CASSQDVGTGRGKLFF.

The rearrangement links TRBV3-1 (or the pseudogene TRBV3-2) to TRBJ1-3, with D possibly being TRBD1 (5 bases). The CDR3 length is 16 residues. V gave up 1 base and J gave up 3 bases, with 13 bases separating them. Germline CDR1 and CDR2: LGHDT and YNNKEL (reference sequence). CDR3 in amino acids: CASSQGNPGFGNTIYF. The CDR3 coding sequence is TGTGCCAGCAGCCAAGGAAACCCAGGGTTTGGAAACACCATATATTTT.

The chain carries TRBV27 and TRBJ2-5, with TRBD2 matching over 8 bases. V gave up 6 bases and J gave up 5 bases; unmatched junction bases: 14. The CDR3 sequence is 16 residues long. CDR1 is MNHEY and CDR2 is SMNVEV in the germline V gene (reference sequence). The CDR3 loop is CASSLLQGGGLETQYF. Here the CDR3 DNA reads TGTGCCAGCAGCCTACTTCAGGGCGGGGGGCTGGAGACCCAGTACTTC.

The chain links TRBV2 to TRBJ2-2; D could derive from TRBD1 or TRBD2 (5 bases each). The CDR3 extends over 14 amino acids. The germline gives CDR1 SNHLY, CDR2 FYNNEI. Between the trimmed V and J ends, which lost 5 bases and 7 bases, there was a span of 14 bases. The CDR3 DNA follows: TGTGCCAGCAGTCTGGGGACCCCCGGCGGGGAGCTGTTTTTT. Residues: CASSLGTPGGELFF. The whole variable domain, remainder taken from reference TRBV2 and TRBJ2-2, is EPEVTQTPSHQVTQMGQEVILRCVPISNHLYFYWYRQILGQKVEFLVSFYNNEISEKSEIFDDQFSVERPDGSNFTLKIRSTKLEDSAMYFCASSLGTPGGELFFGEGSRLTVL.